This T cell receptor beta chain is from a study of blood T cell repertoires in COVID-19. The overall study: There were acute and convalescent COVID-19 samples, and they came from the United States, Italy and Spain.

The repertoire was sequenced with immunoSEQ multiplex PCR; TCRdb's copy has only in-frame clones and lacks some. The data show about 88,000 clones, roughly 90% seen once. CDR1 and CDR2 from the germline V gene are LNHDA and SQIVND (reference sequence). The length of the CDR3 is 12 residues. The trim removed 10 bases at V and 12 bases at J, leaving 10 bases unmatched. The sample was peripheral blood. This chain links TRBV19 with TRBJ1-2; TRBD1 matches at 11 bases. The receptor comes from an elderly woman with acute or convalescent COVID-19. CDR3 in amino acids: CATRDRGRVNTF. In nucleotides, the CDR3 is TGTGCCACACGGGACAGGGGGAGAGTGAACACCTTC.